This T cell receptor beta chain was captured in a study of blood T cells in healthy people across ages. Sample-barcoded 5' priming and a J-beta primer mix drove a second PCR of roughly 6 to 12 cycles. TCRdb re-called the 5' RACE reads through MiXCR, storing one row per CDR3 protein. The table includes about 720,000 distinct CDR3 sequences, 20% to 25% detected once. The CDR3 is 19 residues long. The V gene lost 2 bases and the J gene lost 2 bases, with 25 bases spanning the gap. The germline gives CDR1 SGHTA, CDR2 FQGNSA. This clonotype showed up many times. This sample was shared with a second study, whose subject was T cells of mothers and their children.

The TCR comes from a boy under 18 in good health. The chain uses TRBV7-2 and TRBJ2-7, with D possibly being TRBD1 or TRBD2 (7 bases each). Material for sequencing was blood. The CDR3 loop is CASSLRTGRGGVPTYEQYF. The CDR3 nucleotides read TGTGCCAGCAGCTTAAGGACAGGTAGGGGGGGAGTCCCTACCTACGAGCAGTACTTC.